This TCR beta chain was recovered during a study of cytomegalovirus exposure and HLA in healthy donors. In the study overall: Membership in the Caucasian-associated ancestry cluster was found for approximately 85% of nearly 400 genotyped donors.

In nominal health when sampled, donors likely had unrecorded immune exposures nonetheless. As for this clone: Its target is unknown.

Notes on the study in general: The majority of TCR sequences were rare, yet some public TCRs appeared in many donors. In a later analysis, TCR beta V- and J-gene trimming showed a link to a missense DCLRE1C variant.

Primers: 60 Vbeta forward and 13 Jbeta reverse. Sequencing used immunoSEQ multiplex PCR; TCRdb keeps in-frame clones, though not all of them. The sample gives about 150,000 clones, 65% to 75% of which show up once; approximately 4.3% is in the top ten. V was pared by 3 bases and J by 2 bases, with 3 bases of the junction left unmatched. The CDR3 sequence is 15 residues long. The germline V gene has CDR1 SNHLY and CDR2 FYNNEI. The receptor comes from a man between 60 and 70 years old in good health and CMV-seronegative. Input material: PBMCs. V gene TRBV2 combines with J gene TRBJ2-2; 7 bases agree with TRBD1. The CDR3 region has the DNA TGTGCCAGCAGTGAGGGGACAGCTAACACCGGGGAGCTGTTTTTT. It encodes CASSEGTANTGELFF.